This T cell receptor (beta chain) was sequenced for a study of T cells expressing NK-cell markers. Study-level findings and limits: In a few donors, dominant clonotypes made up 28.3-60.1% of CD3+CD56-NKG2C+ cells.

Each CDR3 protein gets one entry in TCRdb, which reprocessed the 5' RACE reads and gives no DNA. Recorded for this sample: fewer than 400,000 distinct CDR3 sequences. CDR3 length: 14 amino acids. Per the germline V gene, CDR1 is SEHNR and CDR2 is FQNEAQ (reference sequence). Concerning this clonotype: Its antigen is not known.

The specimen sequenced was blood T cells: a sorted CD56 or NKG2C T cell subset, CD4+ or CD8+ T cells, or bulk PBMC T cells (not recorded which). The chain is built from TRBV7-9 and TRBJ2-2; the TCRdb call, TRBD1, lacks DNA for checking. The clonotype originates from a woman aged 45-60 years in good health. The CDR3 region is CASSAGRGGGELFF. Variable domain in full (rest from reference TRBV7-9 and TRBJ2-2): DTGVSQNPRHKITKRGQNVTFRCDPISEHNRLYWYRQTLGQGPEFLTYFQNEAQLEKSRLLSDRFSAERPKGSFSTLEIQRTEQGDSAMYLCASSAGRGGGELFFGEGSRLTVL.